This T cell receptor beta chain was recovered during a study of shared clonotypes between healthy human individuals. Only in-frame clones appear in the TCRdb table, and some are missing; sequencing was by immunoSEQ multiplex PCR. The sample carries around 1.4 million clones, 98% to 99% recorded once. Trimming stripped 3 bases from V and 4 bases from J, with 14 bases between. CDR1 SGHNT and CDR2 YYREEE come from the germline V gene (reference sequence). The CDR3 is 14 amino acids. The chain carries TRBV5-4 and TRBJ2-7; a possible D gene is TRBD2 (7 bases). This receptor was obtained from a young man in good health. The sequenced sample consisted of naive CD4+ T cells sorted from blood. Documented subset: CD45RA+ positively selected. CDR3: CASSSRGRGYEQYF. The CDR3 DNA sequence: TGTGCCAGCAGCTCGCGGGGGCGTGGGTACGAGCAGTACTTC.